The 20 T cell receptor beta chains presented below share a single source sample, sequenced in a study of human T cells and chemical hapten exposure. Time point denoted: patch test 3, about 24 weeks after DPC sensitization. This sample's treatment: therapeutic diphenylcyclopropenone sensitization with weekly scalp DPC. TCRdb itself ran the RACE reads through MiXCR, one entry per CDR3 protein. This sample carries about 200,000 distinct CDR3 sequences, about 22% of them seen once, and the ten largest clones take 2.5%. The starting material was whole blood, obtained in connection with sensitization to the hapten diphenylcyclopropenone (DPC). These receptors were collected from a woman in her thirties or forties with alopecia areata. Some clones in this sample may be carry-over from other donors' samples.

This sequence joins TRBV4-2 and TRBJ2-7; D is possibly TRBD2 (6 bases). V was pared by 0 bases and J by 3 bases, with 15 bases between. This CDR3 is built from 16 residues. Germline V lookup: CDR1 LGHNA, CDR2 YNFKEQ. Here the CDR3 DNA reads TGTGCCAGCAGCCAAGATCTGACGGCGGGATTCTACGAGCAGTACTTC. Its protein product is CASSQDLTAGFYEQYF.

The genes are TRBV29-1 and TRBJ1-5, with a possible D match to TRBD1 (6 bases). The CDR3 is 13 residues long. Germline V lookup: CDR1 SQVTM, CDR2 ANQGSEA. V lost 7 bases to trimming and J lost 8 bases, with 18 bases between them. For the CDR3, the DNA is TGCAGCGCACAAAGGGACAAGGGCGAGCCCCAGCATTTT. Translated, it gives CSAQRDKGEPQHF.

This clonotype was observed a handful of times. This chain uses TRBV2 with TRBJ1-5; D remains unclear. CDR3 size: 15 residues. Germline V lookup: CDR1 SNHLY, CDR2 FYNNEI. V was trimmed by 2 bases and J by 2 bases, leaving 10 bases between them. CDR3 loop: CASSERWGGNQPQHF. The CDR3 DNA follows: TGTGCCAGCAGTGAAAGGTGGGGTGGCAATCAGCCCCAGCATTTT. The full variable domain, its missing parts supplied by reference TRBV2 and TRBJ1-5, is EPEVTQTPSHQVTQMGQEVILRCVPISNHLYFYWYRQILGQKVEFLVSFYNNEISEKSEIFDDQFSVERPDGSNFTLKIRSTKLEDSAMYFCASSERWGGNQPQHFGDGTRLSIL.

This clonotype has ten or more counts. The chain carries TRBV7-9 and TRBJ2-7; unclear D gene. Germline CDR1 SEHNR, CDR2 FQNEAQ (reference sequence). The ends were cut back, 5 bases at V and 2 bases at J, with 16 bases in the middle. The CDR3 totals 15 residues. This chain's CDR3 is CASSPVGRPTYEQYF. The CDR3 region has the DNA TGTGCCAGCAGCCCGGTTGGACGTCCAACCTACGAGCAGTACTTC.

The chain couples TRBV11-2 to TRBJ2-6; D is uncertain. Trimming left V 1 base short and J 4 bases short, with 8 bases between. Germline V CDR1 and CDR2: SGHAT, FQNNGV. The CDR3 is 15 amino acids. The CDR3 region has the DNA TGTGCCAGCAGCTTAGGGTCTCTGGGGGCCAACGTCCTGACTTTC. It translates to CASSLGSLGANVLTF.

The chain recombines TRBV5-4 with TRBJ2-7, with 8 bases identical to TRBD2. Germline CDR1 SGHNT, CDR2 YYREEE (reference sequence). This CDR3 has 13 residues. After removal of 4 bases from V and 3 bases from J, the junction contained 3 bases not matched to a gene. CDR3 bases: TGTGCCAGCAGCGGTGGGACTAGCTACGAGCAGTACTTC. Translation: CASSGGTSYEQYF.

This clonotype was seen at least ten times. This chain uses TRBV29-1 with TRBJ1-1; the D gene is possibly TRBD1 (5 bases). The V end lost 7 bases, the J end lost 0 bases, and 12 bases lay between the germline ends. The germline gives CDR1 SQVTM, CDR2 ANQGSEA. The CDR3 contains 13 residues. The CDR3 sequence: CSGRQSMNTEAFF. The CDR3 DNA reads TGCAGCGGAAGACAGTCCATGAACACTGAAGCTTTCTTT.

The sample holds many counts of this clonotype. The V gene is TRBV7-2, the J gene TRBJ2-5; TRBD2 matches at 8 bases. The CDR3 has 11 amino acids. Germline trimming cut 5 bases from V and 9 bases from J; bases unmatched to any gene: 2. Germline lookup yields CDR1 SGHTA and CDR2 FQGNSA. The CDR3 DNA follows: TGTGCCAGCAGCCAAGCGGGGGCCCAGTACTTC. Amino acid sequence: CASSQAGAQYF.

DNA of the CDR3: TGTGCCAGCAGCTTAGTGGCTAGCGGCACAAGGACCCAGTACTTC. This translates into CASSLVASGTRTQYF. The chain links TRBV7-6 to TRBJ2-5; 7 nucleotides match TRBD2. V was pared by 1 base and J by 7 bases, with 9 bases of the junction left unmatched. CDR1 SGHVS and CDR2 FNYEAQ come from the germline V gene. The CDR3 extends over 15 amino acids. Combining the CDR3 with reference TRBV7-6 and TRBJ2-5 gives the whole variable domain GAGVSQSPRYKVTKRGQDVALRCDPISGHVSLYWYRQALGQGPEFLTYFNYEAQQDKSGLPNDRFSAERPEGSISTLTIQRTEQRDSAMYRCASSLVASGTRTQYFGPGTRLLVL.

The CDR3 sequence: CASSQDVEQYF. The CDR3 DNA reads TGTGCCAGCAGCCAAGATGTCGAGCAGTACTTC. The chain has TRBV3-1 and TRBJ2-7; the D is unclear. Germline V gene lookup returns CDR1 LGHDT and CDR2 YNNKEL (reference sequence). The CDR3 is 11 residues long. The ends were cut back, 0 bases at V and 6 bases at J, with 3 bases in the middle.

This clonotype has at least ten counts. V usage is TRBV10-3 and J usage is TRBJ2-7; 13 nucleotides match TRBD2. Germline V gives CDR1 ENHRY, CDR2 SYGVKD. The V segment lost 3 bases and the J segment 7 bases; nucleotides outside the gene matches: 6. CDR3 length: 15 amino acids. DNA for the CDR3: TGTGCCATCAGTGACGGACTAGCGGGAGTATTTGAGCAGTACTTC. Protein product: CAISDGLAGVFEQYF.

This clonotype was detected only a few times. The CDR3 region is CASSPLSSVSYEQYF. The CDR3 bases are TGTGCCAGCTCACCACTATCCAGCGTCTCCTACGAGCAGTACTTC. V gene TRBV18 combines with J gene TRBJ2-7; D is unclear. The germline V gene encodes CDR1 KGHSH and CDR2 LQKENI. V was shortened by 1 base and J by 0 bases, with 10 bases between the two germline ends. This CDR3 contains 15 residues.

This clonotype was seen a handful of times. The CDR3 is CASSHPQGAGTEAFF. The CDR3 bases are TGCGCCAGCAGCCACCCCCAGGGGGCTGGAACTGAAGCTTTCTTT. This rearrangement joins TRBV4-3 to TRBJ1-1; 8 bases align to TRBD1. V dropped 3 bases and J dropped 5; count of bases not matched to a gene: 8. This CDR3 is 15 amino acids long. Germline CDR1 and CDR2: LGHNA and YSLEER.

This chain uses TRBV6-5 with TRBJ2-5, with D perhaps TRBD2 (6 bases). V gave up 0 bases and J gave up 3 bases, with 17 bases separating them. The germline V gene has CDR1 MNHEY and CDR2 SVGAGI. This CDR3 is built from 17 residues. CDR3 nucleotides: TGTGCCAGCAGTTACTCGAGATCCCCCGGGAGCGAAGAGACCCAGTACTTC. Its translation is CASSYSRSPGSEETQYF.

Only a few counts were recorded for this clonotype. The CDR3 DNA follows: TGTGCCAGCAGCTTTGCAAACCCCGGGGAGCTGTTTTTT. This translates into CASSFANPGELFF. The chain couples TRBV7-3 to TRBJ2-2; D not certain. Germline CDR1 reads SGHTA; CDR2 reads FQGTGA. The V end was cut by 3 bases, the J end by 6 bases, with 8 bases between. CDR3 length: 13 residues.

Only a few counts were recorded for this clonotype. J is TRBJ1-1 and V is TRBV2; 8 bases are a match to TRBD1. Trimming cost V 6 bases and J 10 bases; bases outside gene matches: 10. Germline lookup yields CDR1 SNHLY and CDR2 FYNNEI. This CDR3 region has 13 residues. In nucleotides, the CDR3 is TGTGCCAGCAGCCTACAGGGGGGGACGGGAGCTTTCTTT. Translation: CASSLQGGTGAFF. The full variable domain, rest sourced from reference TRBV2 and TRBJ1-1, is EPEVTQTPSHQVTQMGQEVILRCVPISNHLYFYWYRQILGQKVEFLVSFYNNEISEKSEIFDDQFSVERPDGSNFTLKIRSTKLEDSAMYFCASSLQGGTGAFFGQGTRLTVV.

This clonotype was detected many times. The chain recombines TRBV24-1 with TRBJ2-1; TRBD2 aligns across 10 bases. Germline values: CDR1 KGHDR, CDR2 SFDVKD. Losses at the gene ends were 6 bases for V and 7 bases for J; bases not matched to a gene: 5. The CDR3 is made up of 14 amino acids. CDR3 sequence (DNA): TGTGCCACCAGTCGGAGCGGGAGGGGAAATGAGCAGTTCTTC. Residues: CATSRSGRGNEQFF.

The gene calls are TRBV29-1 and TRBJ2-3, with D tentatively TRBD1 (6 bases). The germline gives CDR1 SQVTM, CDR2 ANQGSEA. This CDR3 comprises 13 residues. Trimming left V 2 bases short and J 5 bases short, with 11 bases between. The CDR3 sequence: CSVEWQGRDTQYF. The DNA for the CDR3 is TGCAGCGTTGAATGGCAGGGGAGAGATACGCAGTATTTT.

The V and J genes are TRBV7-9 and TRBJ2-1, with D possibly matching TRBD2 (6 bases). Germline CDR1 reads SEHNR; CDR2 reads FQNEAQ (reference sequence). V lost 5 bases and J lost 3, with 14 bases in between. The CDR3 totals 15 residues. The CDR3 DNA follows: TGTGCCAGCAGCCCTCGGGAGCAGAACTACAATGAGCAGTTCTTC. It is translated as CASSPREQNYNEQFF.

This clonotype turned up a few times. The CDR3 sequence is CSVVRSLAQSYNEQFF. In DNA form, the CDR3 reads TGCAGCGTTGTACGGAGCCTAGCGCAGTCCTACAATGAGCAGTTCTTC. The V call is TRBV29-1, the J call TRBJ2-1; the D gene is possibly TRBD2 (6 bases). Germline CDR1 is SQVTM and CDR2 is ANQGSEA. The V gene lost 4 bases and the J gene lost 1 base, with 17 bases spanning the gap. The CDR3 has 16 residues.